Detailed here is one T cell receptor beta chain. This receptor's antigen is unknown. No base-level quality is on record; no much larger clone is a single base apart. The data are from a study of response to subunit inactivated influenza vaccine (dated 2018 in TCRdb). Regarding the research as a whole: The study used deep quantitative T cell receptor repertoire profiling to track responses to a trivalent subunit inactivated influenza vaccine.

CDR1 DFQATT and CDR2 SNEGSKA are derived from the germline V gene (reference sequence). The CDR3 spans 16 residues, from the cysteine through the phenylalanine. The DNA shown is the 48-base CDR3, in frame from base 1. V drops 6 bases and J drops 2 bases, leaving 20 bases in between. Receptor amplification or capture employed RT-PCR. The listed sequencing device is Illumina HiSeq 2500. TCRdb reran the public reads through fastp at Q25 and MiXCR, keeping productive beta chains. Each entry merges the rows of one CDR3 protein and shows their most common DNA and genes. The sample profile shows 300,000 to 350,000 distinct CDR3 sequences; around 20% of them were found once. Together, the top ten hold 10% to 13% of the sample. The study at large found these results: According to the authors, only a limited number of new T cells may be recruited by each seasonal influenza vaccination.

Sequenced here: PBMCs from blood, sampled 21 months after vaccination. Rearrangement joined TRBV20-1 to TRBJ1-5; a weak D assignment points to TRBD1 (6 bases agree). This TCR was sampled from a man between 50 and 70 years old who received an inactivated influenza vaccine. Donor details come from another sample of the same person, matched by shared clones. The CDR3 protein sequence reads: CSAARDTFSGNQPQHF. The sequenced DNA is TGCAGTGCGGCCCGGGACACCTTTTCGGGCAATCAGCCCCAGCATTTT.